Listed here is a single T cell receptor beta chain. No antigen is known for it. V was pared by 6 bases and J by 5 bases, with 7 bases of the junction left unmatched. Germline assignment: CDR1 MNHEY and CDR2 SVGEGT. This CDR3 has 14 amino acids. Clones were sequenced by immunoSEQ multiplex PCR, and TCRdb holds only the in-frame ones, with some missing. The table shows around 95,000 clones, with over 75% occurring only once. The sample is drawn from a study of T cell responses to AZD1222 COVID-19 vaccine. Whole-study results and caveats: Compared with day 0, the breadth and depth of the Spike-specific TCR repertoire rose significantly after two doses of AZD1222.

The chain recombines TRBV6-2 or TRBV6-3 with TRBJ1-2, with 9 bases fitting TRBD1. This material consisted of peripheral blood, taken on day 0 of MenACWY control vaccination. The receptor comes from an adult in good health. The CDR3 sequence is CASSSPGQGYGYTF. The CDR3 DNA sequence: TGTGCCAGCAGCTCGCCGGGACAGGGTTATGGCTACACCTTC.